This section outlines one T cell receptor (beta chain) sequence together with its context. The data are from a study of naive and memory T cell subsets. The beta constant-region primer was an equimolar mix of two oligonucleotides covering TRBC1 and TRBC2. Ligation attached a single-stranded oligonucleotide with a 12-nucleotide UMI and the SP2 primer to the cDNA 3' end. TCRdb called the UMI-ligation and nested PCR reads again in MiXCR, with one record for every CDR3 protein. This sample has 37,000 or so distinct CDR3 sequences, with 13% found just once. Trimming took off 6 bases at V and 4 bases at J, with 6 bases between the two ends. The length of the CDR3 is 11 residues. From germline, CDR1 is MDHEN and CDR2 SYDVKM. CMV status came from CD4+ T cell IFNgamma after overnight CMV lysate stimulation of fresh PBMCs. CD45RA-CD27- cells were effector memory; CD45RA+CD27- cells were EMRA.

The sequence came from a human donor in good health. The sample comprised effector memory CD4+ T cells from blood. Subset denoted: effector memory, CD45RA- CD27-. The chain uses TRBV28 and TRBJ1-2; D unresolved. The CDR3 DNA follows: TGTGCCAGCAGGGCCCCCTATGGCTACACCTTC. It encodes CASRAPYGYTF.